These 14 T cell receptor beta chains were all obtained from the same sample, sequenced in a study of cytomegalovirus exposure and HLA in healthy donors. Some clones are missing from TCRdb's copy, which holds only in-frame ones; the method was immunoSEQ multiplex PCR. Among fewer than 55,000 clones listed, 85% to 95% were seen once. The sample taken for sequencing was PBMCs. The receptors were gathered from a man between 18 and 29 years old in good health and CMV-seronegative.

The J gene is TRBJ2-2, the V gene TRBV7-3, with 8 bases identical to TRBD2. CDR1 and CDR2 (germline): SGHTA, FQGTGA. Trimming removed 5 bases from V and 7 bases from J; junction bases left unmatched: 6. The CDR3 runs to 14 residues. The CDR3 protein is CASSPGRGDGELFF. CDR3 nucleotide sequence: TGTGCCAGCAGCCCGGGGCGGGGGGACGGGGAGCTGTTTTTT.

The chain couples TRBV9 to TRBJ2-2; TRBD2 aligns across 10 bases. CDR1 is SGDLS and CDR2 is YYNGEE in the germline V gene. V trimming: 4 bases; J trimming: 7 bases; junction bases outside the gene matches: 10. This CDR3 has 16 amino acids. The CDR3 sequence: CASSPRDSGRIGELFF. The CDR3 DNA follows: TGTGCCAGCAGCCCCCGGGATAGCGGGAGGATCGGGGAGCTGTTTTTT.

The rearrangement joins TRBV6-5 to TRBJ2-7; TRBD2 is a possible D gene (6 bases). Germline V gene sequence: CDR1 MNHEY, CDR2 SVGAGI. CDR3 length: 11 residues. The V and J ends lost 7 bases and 10 bases respectively, with 14 bases between them. The CDR3 nucleotides read TGTGCCAGCATGGGTAGGGGACTCCAGTACTTC. Protein product: CASMGRGLQYF.

V and J are TRBV2 and TRBJ2-3; 7 positions match TRBD2. J lost 4 bases, V lost 8 bases, and 6 bases had no gene match. CDR3 length: 13 residues. The germline gives CDR1 SNHLY, CDR2 FYNNEI. The DNA for the CDR3 is TGTGCCAGCCGTCGGGGGGAGGCAGATACGCAGTATTTT. Translated: CASRRGEADTQYF.

This clone was detected only once. One end of the junction does not line up with germline, which may come from a read error. This chain connects TRBV7-7 to TRBJ2-1; TRBD2 matches 12 bases. The CDR3 spans 15 residues. Per germline, CDR1 SSHAT and CDR2 FNYEAQ (reference sequence). CDR3 DNA sequence: TGTGCTAGCAGCACGGGACTAGCGGGCTACAATGAGCAGTTCTTC. This sequence encodes CASSTGLAGYNEQFF.

This chain uses TRBV13 with TRBJ1-2; 8 bases are a match to TRBD1. V lost 2 bases to trimming and J lost 4 bases; unmatched junction nucleotides: 6. The CDR3 contains 15 residues. Germline CDR1 PRHDT, CDR2 FYEKMQ (reference sequence). In DNA form, the CDR3 reads TGTGCCAGCAGCTTAATGGACAGGGCCCTCTATGGCTACACCTTC. Amino acid sequence: CASSLMDRALYGYTF.

J is TRBJ2-7 and V is TRBV19; 9 nucleotides align to TRBD2. From germline, CDR1 is LNHDA and CDR2 SQIVND (reference sequence). The CDR3 is 14 amino acids. After removal of 5 bases from V and 1 base from J, the junction contained 3 bases not matched to a gene. This CDR3 reads CASSGTSMSYEQYF. Written as DNA, the CDR3 is TGTGCCAGTAGTGGGACTAGCATGTCCTACGAGCAGTACTTC. Filled out from reference TRBV19 and TRBJ2-7, the complete variable domain reads DGGITQSPKYLFRKEGQNVTLSCEQNLNHDAMYWYRQDPGQGLRLIYYSQIVNDFQKGDIAEGYSVSREKKESFPLTVTSAQKNPTAFYLCASSGTSMSYEQYFGPGTRLTVT.

The V and J genes are TRBV28 and TRBJ2-7; D perhaps matches TRBD2 (6 bases). Germline loops: CDR1 MDHEN, CDR2 SYDVKM. The V end was cut by 6 bases, the J end by 2 bases, with 23 bases between. The CDR3 runs to 17 residues. In DNA, the CDR3 is TGTGCCAGCAGCCGCCTTCCTCTAGCGAATAGTCCCTACGAGCAGTACTTC. As protein: CASSRLPLANSPYEQYF.

The genes are TRBV4-3 and TRBJ2-3; 11 nucleotides match TRBD2. This CDR3 is 16 amino acids long. Looked up from germline, CDR1 is LGHNA and CDR2 is YSLEER. V gave up 5 bases and J gave up 6 bases; unmatched junction bases: 10. The CDR3 is CASSSGSGRAGDTQYF. CDR3 nucleotides: TGCGCCAGCAGCTCCGGTAGCGGGAGGGCCGGGGATACGCAGTATTTT.

The chain recombines TRBV5-1 with TRBJ1-1, with TRBD1 as a possible D gene (6 bases). Trimming stripped 9 bases from V and 7 bases from J, with 16 bases between. From germline, CDR1 is SGHRS and CDR2 YFSETQ. The CDR3 extends over 12 amino acids. The CDR3 is CATRTEFSEAFF. CDR3 nucleotides: TGCGCCACCAGGACAGAATTTAGTGAAGCTTTCTTT.

The V and J genes are TRBV28 and TRBJ2-1; 13 bases fit TRBD2. The CDR3 is 17 amino acids. Unmatched junction bases numbered 8, after V lost 6 bases and J lost 3 bases. Germline V CDR1 and CDR2: MDHEN, SYDVKM. The CDR3 DNA reads TGTGCCAGCAGGCTCACTAGCGGGAGGGCCCTCTACAATGAGCAGTTCTTC. Protein product: CASRLTSGRALYNEQFF.

V gene TRBV29-1 combines with J gene TRBJ2-1, with TRBD2 matching over 9 bases. Germline CDR1 is SQVTM and CDR2 is ANQGSEA. V lost 4 bases and J lost 4; bases outside the gene matches: 5. The CDR3 is 14 residues long. The CDR3 bases are TGCAGCGTTGGGGCTAGCGGGGATTACAATGAGCAGTTCTTC. This codes for CSVGASGDYNEQFF.

In this sample, this clone is medium-sized. In DNA, the CDR3 is TGTGCCAGCAGTGAAGCGCTTCAGGCTCCGGATGAGCAGTTCTTC. The encoded protein is CASSEALQAPDEQFF. This chain connects TRBV6-1 to TRBJ2-1, with D unclear. The CDR3 contains 15 residues. The germline V gene encodes CDR1 MNHNS and CDR2 SASEGT. V lost 0 bases and J lost 8, with 14 bases in between.

This chain links TRBV11-1 with TRBJ2-7, with TRBD1 matching over 7 bases. The CDR3 has 14 amino acids. CDR1 SGHAT and CDR2 FQDESV come from the germline V gene (reference sequence). V lost 4 bases to trimming and J lost 4 bases; unmatched junction nucleotides: 7. CDR3 DNA sequence: TGTGCCAGCAGCTGGGGGACAGAGGCGTACGAGCAGTACTTC. It codes for CASSWGTEAYEQYF.